The subject of this entry is one T cell receptor beta chain. Study processing details: How many nucleated cells were present was estimated from reference gene primer amplification. The data were produced by immunoSEQ multiplex PCR, yet TCRdb's version contains in-frame clones alone and is incomplete. The V and J calls and clone size are taken from that table; D and trimming were inferred from the DNA. Of roughly 200,000 clones detected, over 75% appear once; the ten largest clones hold roughly 9.7%. These data come from a study of blood T cell repertoires in COVID-19. Study in general: From the United States, Italy and Spain came samples of acute and convalescent COVID-19. T cells, B-cell-depleted T cells, or PBMCs supplied cDNA or gDNA.

Sequenced input: peripheral blood. The TCR originated in a human donor with active or convalescent COVID-19. The donor label of this sample is uncertain.

CDR3: CASRDTGQGIHEQFF. The CDR3 nucleotides read TGTGCCAGCAGGGATACGGGACAGGGAATCCATGAGCAGTTCTTC. The chain combines TRBV28 with TRBJ2-1, with 9 positions matching TRBD1. The CDR3 consists of 15 residues. From germline, CDR1 is MDHEN and CDR2 SYDVKM. Trimming removed 6 bases from V and 8 bases from J; junction bases left unmatched: 11.